This TCR beta chain was sequenced in a study of blood T cell repertoires in COVID-19. Study-wide background: Collection of acute and convalescent COVID-19 samples took place in the United States, Italy and Spain.

V shed 5 bases and J 3 bases; nucleotides not matched to a gene: 8. Per the germline V gene, CDR1 is LNHDA and CDR2 is SQIVND (reference sequence). This CDR3 comprises 15 residues. Original analysis: Amplification with reference gene primers provided the estimates of nucleated cell counts. Generated by immunoSEQ multiplex PCR, the TCRdb table keeps only in-frame clones and is missing some. Clonal size and the V and J genes are those of that table, whereas D and trimming came from the DNA. The sample has approximately 190,000 clones, 80% to 90% seen once. The V gene is TRBV19, the J gene TRBJ2-7; 9 nucleotides line up with TRBD1. The sequence was collected from a woman in her 70s with active or convalescent COVID-19. The sequenced sample consisted of peripheral blood. Here the CDR3 reads CASSAGTGSFYEQYF. The CDR3 bases are TGTGCCAGTAGTGCCGGGACAGGGAGTTTCTACGAGCAGTACTTC.